Reported below is one T cell receptor (beta chain). What this receptor recognizes is not known. No base-level quality is on record; no much larger clone is a single base apart. This entry comes from a study of blood T cell repertoires in COVID-19 (dated by TCRdb to 2018 to 2021). The study in broad terms: The collaborator samples originated in the United States, Italy and Spain and spanned the acute and convalescent phases of COVID-19. The prospective study material was composed of cDNA or gDNA derived from T cells, B-cell-depleted T cells, or PBMCs. Deeply sampled blood TCRbeta repertoires from subjects exposed to, actively infected with, or recovered from COVID-19 were included in the dataset. The repertoires were made available in a free public database intended to serve as a resource for research on the immune response to SARS-CoV-2. The samples were drawn from two sources: the first 160 participants of the ongoing ImmuneRACE study, and 1,200 or so subjects contributed by 6 global collaborators. A de-identified subject ID, COVID-19 status, age in years and sex were almost always included in the sample metadata. Where HLA class I and class II types were available, the types were taken from metadata supplied by the sample provider, not from assay-based typing. The paper as a whole reports these results and caveats: How much clinical and demographic metadata was included differed by source and by participant, and the metadata was provided uncurated.

Collaborating institutions collected whole blood in K2EDTA tubes following their own protocols. Collaborator samples were shipped for TCRbeta analysis as frozen whole blood, isolated PBMCs, or DNA extracted from either sample type. As encoded in the germline V gene, CDR1 is LGHNA while CDR2 is YNFKEQ. Germline trimming: 4 bases from V, 9 bases from J; junction bases outside gene matches: 8. From the cysteine through the phenylalanine, the CDR3 covers 15 amino acids. Of all the DNA, just the CDR3 is kept, 45 bases in frame from base 1. TCRbeta CDR3 regions were amplified from genomic DNA using the immunoSEQ Assay, a bias-controlled multiplex PCR. Per the authors' processing: The number of nucleated cells in each sample was estimated by amplification of reference gene primers within the assay. Sequence reads were collapsed and filtered to measure the absolute abundance of every unique TCRbeta CDR3 rearrangement. For each sample, productive Simpson clonality was calculated by taking the square root of Simpson's diversity index across productive rearrangements. The source is immuneACCESS, and TCRdb retained only in-frame sequences with V and J called. Part of the clones is not carried over; for the studies checked, unresolved V genes explain less than half of this, and the remainder is unexplained. The DNA was the basis for D and trimming; V, J and clone size are from that table. Across this sample there are roughly 160,000 clones, with about four fifths seen only once. The top ten clonotypes cover around 2.1% of the sample.

This clonotype originated in a woman of 80 years or more with acute or convalescent COVID-19. Sample: peripheral blood. The sequence links TRBV4-2 to TRBJ1-6; 8 junctional bases match TRBD1. This receptor carries the CDR3 CASSPRQGMVSPLHF. Read as DNA, the sequence is TGTGCCAGCAGCCCCCGACAGGGGATGGTTTCACCCCTCCACTTT.